This T cell receptor (beta chain) was identified in a study of blood T cell repertoires in COVID-19. Study background: Both acute and convalescent COVID-19 samples were obtained from the United States, Italy and Spain. The cDNA or gDNA used as material had been derived from T cells, B-cell-depleted T cells, or PBMCs.

As processed by the authors: Counts of nucleated cells, estimated from reference gene primer amplification, were obtained. Clones were read by immunoSEQ multiplex PCR, and TCRdb kept only the in-frame ones, dropping some. The V and J calls and clone size come from that table; D and trimming were worked out from the DNA. This table holds approximately 90,000 clones, around 86% found once. V shed 7 bases, J shed 4 bases, and the junction held 7 bases outside the gene matches. Per germline, CDR1 LNHDA and CDR2 SQIVND (reference sequence). There are 15 residues in the CDR3. Sequenced material: peripheral blood. This chain joins TRBV19 and TRBJ2-1; 10 positions match TRBD2. This TCR was sampled from a woman aged 80 or over with acute or convalescent COVID-19. The CDR3 loop reads CASTRAGGPYNEQFF. The CDR3 DNA reads as TGTGCCAGTACCCGAGCGGGAGGGCCTTACAATGAGCAGTTCTTC.